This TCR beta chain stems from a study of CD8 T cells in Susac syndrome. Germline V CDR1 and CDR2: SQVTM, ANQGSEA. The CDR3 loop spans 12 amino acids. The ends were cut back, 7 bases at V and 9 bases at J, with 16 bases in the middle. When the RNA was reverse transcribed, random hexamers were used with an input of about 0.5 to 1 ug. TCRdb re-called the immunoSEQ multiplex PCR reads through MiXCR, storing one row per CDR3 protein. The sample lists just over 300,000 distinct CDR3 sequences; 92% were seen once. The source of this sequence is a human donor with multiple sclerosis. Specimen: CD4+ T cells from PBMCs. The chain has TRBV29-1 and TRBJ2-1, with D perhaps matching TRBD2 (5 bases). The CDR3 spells CSAGRTRGEQFF. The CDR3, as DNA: TGCAGCGCGGGAAGGACCCGGGGTGAGCAGTTCTTC.